One and the same sample provided the 25 T cell receptor beta chains below, sequenced in a study. TCRdb analysed the 5' RACE reads with MiXCR anew, one entry per CDR3 protein. Of 50,000 to 60,000 distinct CDR3 sequences listed, more than 20% are singletons. Treg sorting used a CD4+CD25+CD127-/low gate. The sequencing sample was made of tumor-infiltrating Tregs sorted from the breast tumor. The receptors stem from a female donor with breast cancer.

This clonotype was detected only a few times. J is TRBJ1-6 and V is TRBV12-3 or TRBV12-4; D may be TRBD1 (5 bases). This CDR3 is built from 14 residues. Trimming shortened V by 3 bases and J by 7 bases, and 10 bases separated the two germline ends. The CDR3 loop reads CASSFAGMNSPLHF. The DNA for the CDR3 is TGTGCCAGCAGTTTCGCAGGGATGAATTCACCCCTCCACTTT.

This clonotype is medium-sized by share. The chain recombines TRBV5-1 with TRBJ1-1, with 7 bases lining up with TRBD1. The J segment lost 0 bases and the V segment lost 4 bases, leaving 6 bases of the junction unmatched. Germline V lookup: CDR1 SGHRS, CDR2 YFSETQ. CDR3 length equals 15 residues. CDR3: CASSADRPLNTEAFF. The CDR3 region has the DNA TGCGCCAGCAGCGCGGACAGGCCTCTGAACACTGAAGCTTTCTTT.

The chain carries TRBV29-1 and TRBJ2-7, with 9 bases fitting TRBD2. V lost 6 bases, J lost 5 bases, and 11 bases stayed unmatched. The CDR3 is 14 amino acids. Germline assignment: CDR1 SQVTM and CDR2 ANQGSEA. CDR3 DNA: TGCAGCGTAAGGGTAGCGGGAGAGACGGACGAGCAGTACTTC. It specifies CSVRVAGETDEQYF.

This clonotype was observed a handful of times. The chain employs TRBV7-9 and TRBJ2-6; D gene uncertain. The germline CDR1 and CDR2 sequences are SEHNR and FQNEAQ (reference sequence). V lost 5 bases and J lost 4, with 12 bases in between. This CDR3 spans 15 amino acids. CDR3 in amino acids: CASSPQLPGANVLTF. CDR3 coding DNA: TGTGCCAGCAGCCCTCAGCTCCCCGGGGCCAACGTCCTGACTTTC.

This clonotype has ten or more counts. The rearrangement joins TRBV5-1 to TRBJ1-5; the match to TRBD1 covers 7 bases. Germline trimming cut 7 bases from V and 6 bases from J; bases unmatched to any gene: 13. Per germline, CDR1 SGHRS and CDR2 YFSETQ. The CDR3 sequence is 15 residues long. CDR3 DNA: TGCGCCAGCCGGACAGGCCCGACGGGTGGTCAGCCCCAGCATTTT. It codes for CASRTGPTGGQPQHF.

The chain is built from TRBV18 and TRBJ2-4; D may be TRBD1 (6 bases). The CDR3 length is 14 residues. CDR1 KGHSH and CDR2 LQKENI come from the germline V gene. Trimming removed 3 bases at V and 1 base at J, with 7 bases between. The CDR3 loop is CASSPQGAKNIQYF. CDR3 nucleotides: TGTGCCAGCTCACCCCAGGGGGCCAAAAACATTCAGTACTTC. The full variable domain, its missing parts supplied by reference TRBV18 and TRBJ2-4, is NAGVMQNPRHLVRRRGQEARLRCSPMKGHSHVYWYRQLPEEGLKFMVYLQKENIIDESGMPKERFSAEFPKEGPSILRIQQVVRGDSAAYFCASSPQGAKNIQYFGAGTRLSVL.

This clonotype was counted a few times. The rearrangement uses TRBV10-3 and TRBJ2-5; D not certain. CDR3 size: 14 residues. The germline V gene has CDR1 ENHRY and CDR2 SYGVKD. Trimming took 6 bases from V and 5 from J, leaving 16 bases between them. The CDR3 DNA reads TGTGCCATCAGCGAAACCTCAAAAGGGGAGACCCAGTACTTC. Translating gives CAISETSKGETQYF.

This clonotype occurred a few times. This sequence joins TRBV4-1 and TRBJ2-4; a weak D match, TRBD1 (5 bases). The CDR3 covers 16 residues. Deletions cut 1 base from V and 3 bases from J, with 13 bases between. CDR1 is MGHRA, CDR2 YSYEKL, per germline. The CDR3 region is CASSQVREVGKNIQYF. DNA for the CDR3: TGCGCCAGCAGCCAAGTCAGGGAAGTAGGCAAAAACATTCAGTACTTC.

In its sample, this clonotype was seen many times. The J gene is TRBJ2-2, the V gene TRBV20-1, with 7 bases that match TRBD2. Trimming cost V 5 bases and J 3 bases; bases outside gene matches: 6. CDR3 size: 14 residues. CDR1 and CDR2 from the germline V gene are DFQATT and SNEGSKA (reference sequence). Written as DNA, the CDR3 is TGCAGTGCTCTAGCGGAGCGATACACCGGGGAGCTGTTTTTT. Encoded protein: CSALAERYTGELFF.

This clonotype has a handful of counts. The chain uses TRBV7-2 and TRBJ2-1, with a possible D match to TRBD2 (5 bases). Germline-derived CDR1 and CDR2 are SGHTA and FQGNSA. The CDR3 covers 13 residues. V shed 6 bases and J shed 2 bases, with 8 bases lying between them. The CDR3 DNA follows: TGTGCCAGCAGGCGGGTTACCTACAATGAGCAGTTCTTC. It is translated as CASRRVTYNEQFF. Looking up the rest from reference TRBV7-2 and TRBJ2-1 gives the full variable domain: GAGVSQSPSNKVTEKGKDVELRCDPISGHTALYWYRQSLGQGLEFLIYFQGNSAPDKSGLPSDRFSAERTGGSVSTLTIQRTQQEDSAVYLCASRRVTYNEQFFGPGTRLTVL.

This clonotype was recorded a few times. The CDR3 is CASSNRVPFTDTQYF. The CDR3 DNA reads as TGTGCCAGCAGCAATAGGGTTCCCTTCACAGATACGCAGTATTTT. This chain uses TRBV5-6 with TRBJ2-3, with D uncertain. Germline V gene lookup returns CDR1 SGHDT and CDR2 YYEEEE. The CDR3 covers 15 residues. Trimming took 4 bases from V and 2 from J, leaving 14 bases between them.

This clonotype was observed a handful of times. This chain links TRBV2 with TRBJ2-3, with 7 bases matching TRBD1. With V trimmed by 6 bases and J by 7 bases, 10 bases remained unmatched. This CDR3 is built from 14 residues. The germline gives CDR1 SNHLY, CDR2 FYNNEI. CDR3 nucleotide sequence: TGTGCCAGCAGATTCGAGACAGGGCGGAATACGCAGTATTTT. It translates to CASRFETGRNTQYF. The entire variable domain, with the rest obtained from reference TRBV2 and TRBJ2-3, is as follows: EPEVTQTPSHQVTQMGQEVILRCVPISNHLYFYWYRQILGQKVEFLVSFYNNEISEKSEIFDDQFSVERPDGSNFTLKIRSTKLEDSAMYFCASRFETGRNTQYFGPGTRLTVL.

This clonotype has a count of ten or more. The chain employs TRBV20-1 and TRBJ1-2; D is unclear. V shed 6 bases and J shed 2 bases, with 16 bases lying between them. The CDR3 is 14 residues long. The germline V gene encodes CDR1 DFQATT and CDR2 SNEGSKA (reference sequence). CDR3 sequence (DNA): TGCAGTGCCCTCAGGCCTAGCTCCAACTATGGCTACACCTTC. This translates into CSALRPSSNYGYTF.

This clonotype showed up many times. The rearrangement joins TRBV5-1 to TRBJ2-7, with D perhaps matching TRBD2 (7 bases). The germline V gene encodes CDR1 SGHRS and CDR2 YFSETQ. V shed 4 bases and J shed 3 bases, with 20 bases lying between them. The CDR3 extends over 16 amino acids. Here the CDR3 reads CASSPVAYREGYEQYF. DNA for the CDR3: TGCGCCAGCAGCCCGGTAGCCTACAGGGAGGGCTACGAGCAGTACTTC.

This rearrangement joins TRBV7-2 to TRBJ1-5, with a weak D call TRBD1 (5 bases). The V and J ends lost 8 bases and 5 bases respectively, with 10 bases between them. Germline-derived CDR1 and CDR2 are SGHTA and FQGNSA. The CDR3 has 12 residues. In DNA form, the CDR3 reads TGTGCCAGCGGCACGGGGGATCAGCCCCAGCATTTT. Protein sequence: CASGTGDQPQHF.

This clonotype was seen only a few times. The chain couples TRBV12-3 or TRBV12-4 to TRBJ2-5; D remains ambiguous. The CDR3 runs 13 residues. Trimming took 3 bases from V and 5 from J, leaving 10 bases between them. The CDR3 DNA reads as TGTGCCAGCAGTTTCGCGAGTACCGAGACCCAGTACTTC. This translates into CASSFASTETQYF.

On this clonotype: One end of the junction varies from germline; a read error may be responsible. CDR3 region: CSVDRDSSTDTLHF. The CDR3 region has the DNA TGCAGCGTTGACCGGGACAGTAGCACAGATACGCTGCATTTT. The rearrangement links TRBV29-1 to TRBJ2-3; 7 nucleotides align to TRBD1. CDR3 length: 14 amino acids. Germline CDR1 and CDR2: SQVTM and ANQGSEA.

J is TRBJ2-6 and V is TRBV7-2; the match to TRBD1 covers 7 bases. Germline values: CDR1 SGHTA, CDR2 FQGNSA. Trimming took 5 bases from V and 0 from J; bases not matched to a gene: 10. This CDR3 contains 18 residues. The CDR3 spells CASSVRDSFSSGANVLTF. The CDR3 DNA reads as TGTGCCAGCAGCGTACGGGACAGTTTTAGCTCTGGGGCCAACGTCCTGACTTTC.

This chain uses TRBV15 with TRBJ1-1, with unresolved D. The CDR3 covers 14 residues. Per the germline V gene, CDR1 is LNHNV and CDR2 is YYDKDF (reference sequence). With 5 bases removed from V and 5 bases from J, the gap between germline ends came to 15 bases. The CDR3 spells CATSDLKRETEAFF. DNA of the CDR3: TGTGCCACCAGCGATTTAAAAAGGGAGACTGAAGCTTTCTTT.

About this clonotype: The CDR3 does not end in the conserved phenylalanine or tryptophan, so this is likely a read error. The chain uses TRBV7-8 and TRBJ1-1; TRBD1 agrees at 9 bases. Per germline, CDR1 SGHVS and CDR2 FQNEAQ. The CDR3 is 16 residues long. Written as DNA, the CDR3 is TGTACCAGCAGCTCGGGACAGGGAGGGGGGAACACTGAGGCTTTCTGT. Its translation: CTSSSGQGGGNTEAFC.

Worth noting for this clonotype: This CDR3 fails to terminate in the conserved phenylalanine or tryptophan, so it likely reflects a read error. This chain links TRBV20-1 with TRBJ1-2; weak D call: TRBD1 (5 bases). There are 13 residues in the CDR3. Germline V gene sequence: CDR1 DFQATT, CDR2 SNEGSKA (reference sequence). Trimming took off 3 bases at V and 7 bases at J, with 15 bases between the two ends. The DNA of the CDR3 is TGCAGTGCTAGCGGGGGACCGAGGGGTGGCTACACCCTC. Translation: CSASGGPRGGYTL.

This clonotype was picked up many times. The V call is TRBV12-3 or TRBV12-4, the J call TRBJ2-1; unclear D gene. Deletions cut 7 bases from V and 4 bases from J, with 5 bases between. The CDR3 extends over 11 amino acids. CDR3 DNA sequence: TGTGCCAGCACCCTTTACAATGAGCAGTTCTTC. Its translation is CASTLYNEQFF.

In this sample, this clonotype turned up a few times. The gene calls are TRBV20-1 and TRBJ2-6; 7 bases fit TRBD1. V shed 4 bases and J 0 bases; nucleotides not matched to a gene: 3. The CDR3 extends over 15 amino acids. CDR1 and CDR2 (germline): DFQATT, SNEGSKA (reference sequence). The chain's CDR3 is CSAKDRSSGANVLTF. Written as DNA, the CDR3 is TGCAGTGCTAAGGACAGGAGCTCTGGGGCCAACGTCCTGACTTTC.

This clonotype was seen only a few times. The V call is TRBV18, the J call TRBJ1-4; D remains ambiguous. The germline gives CDR1 KGHSH, CDR2 LQKENI. Trimming left V 2 bases short and J 7 bases short, with 11 bases between. The CDR3 extends over 14 amino acids. The chain's CDR3 is CASSPGMGGEKLFF. The CDR3 coding sequence is TGTGCCAGCTCACCAGGGATGGGAGGTGAAAAACTGTTTTTT.

The chain combines TRBV29-1 with TRBJ1-1; 7 positions match TRBD1. The germline gives CDR1 SQVTM, CDR2 ANQGSEA. The junction had 14 bases not matched to a gene; V was cut back by 6 bases and J by 1 base. The length of the CDR3 is 16 residues. The CDR3 reads CSVDRQGRGGNTEAFF. For the CDR3, the DNA is TGCAGCGTGGACCGACAGGGACGAGGAGGGAACACTGAAGCTTTCTTT. The variable domain in full, completed from reference TRBV29-1 and TRBJ1-1, reads SAVISQKPSRDICQRGTSLTIQCQVDSQVTMMFWYRQQPGQSLTLIATANQGSEATYESGFVIDKFPISRPNLTFSTLTVSNMSPEDSSIYLCSVDRQGRGGNTEAFFGQGTRLTVV.